These T cell receptor beta chains were read from a single sample in a study of PD-1 blockade in mismatch repair-deficient tumors. This table comes from immunoSEQ multiplex PCR, and its TCRdb copy is limited to in-frame clones, with some not included. The sample yields 30,000 to 40,000 clones, around 80% seen once. Sample: PBMCs, taken less than 7 weeks after starting pembrolizumab. Every receptor here comes from an adult with mismatch repair-deficient cancer. The CDR3 runs from the conserved cysteine through the conserved F or W. Fields, in order: V gene, D gene, J gene, clone size, CDR3 protein, CDR3 DNA. D genes are given only for firm matches. Clone size is given for some rows only: seen once, a few or many times, or a class if the clone is expanded.

v_call: TRBV5-1
d_call: NA
j_call: TRBJ1-1
clone_size: NA
cdr3_aa: CASSLTALNTEAFF
cdr3_nt: TGCGCCAGCAGCTTGACAGCTTTGAACACTGAAGCTTTCTTT

v_call: TRBV7-9
d_call: TRBD2
j_call: TRBJ2-3
clone_size: NA
cdr3_aa: CASSLWGTSGSGTDTQYF
cdr3_nt: TGTGCCAGCAGCTTATGGGGGACTAGCGGGAGTGGAACAGATACGCAGTATTTT

v_call: TRBV28
d_call: NA
j_call: TRBJ1-2
clone_size: NA
cdr3_aa: CASSWGGGTNYGYTF
cdr3_nt: TGTGCCAGCAGTTGGGGCGGGGGGACTAACTATGGCTACACCTTC

v_call: TRBV5-4
d_call: TRBD2
j_call: TRBJ2-3
clone_size: NA
cdr3_aa: CASSIGPSGRRDTQYF
cdr3_nt: TGTGCCAGCAGCATTGGACCTAGCGGGAGACGGGATACGCAGTATTTT

v_call: TRBV29-1
d_call: NA
j_call: TRBJ2-1
clone_size: NA
cdr3_aa: CSVDSTGDNEQFF
cdr3_nt: TGCAGCGTCGACAGTACGGGGGACAATGAGCAGTTCTTC

v_call: TRBV28
d_call: NA
j_call: TRBJ2-2
clone_size: NA
cdr3_aa: CASSLIAGELFF
cdr3_nt: TGTGCCAGCAGTTTAATCGCCGGGGAGCTGTTTTTT

v_call: TRBV19
d_call: NA
j_call: TRBJ2-2
clone_size: NA
cdr3_aa: CASSIRVTERTGELFF
cdr3_nt: TGTGCCAGTAGTATTCGCGTTACAGAGAGAACCGGGGAGCTGTTTTTT

v_call: TRBV5-1
d_call: TRBD1
j_call: TRBJ2-2
clone_size: NA
cdr3_aa: CASTQGTITGELFF
cdr3_nt: TGCGCCAGCACACAGGGGACGATCACCGGGGAGCTGTTTTTT

v_call: TRBV6-5
d_call: TRBD2
j_call: TRBJ2-1
clone_size: NA
cdr3_aa: CASSSPASGSYNEQFF
cdr3_nt: TGTGCCAGCAGTTCCCCGGCTAGCGGTTCCTACAATGAGCAGTTCTTC

v_call: TRBV10-3
d_call: NA
j_call: TRBJ2-1
clone_size: NA
cdr3_aa: CAIREPSGPSYNEQFF
cdr3_nt: TGTGCCATCAGGGAACCGAGCGGGCCGTCTTACAATGAGCAGTTCTTC

v_call: TRBV27
d_call: TRBD2
j_call: TRBJ2-1
clone_size: NA
cdr3_aa: CASSSQLAGGPFYEQFF
cdr3_nt: TGTGCCAGCAGTTCGCAGTTAGCGGGAGGGCCTTTTTATGAGCAGTTCTTC

v_call: TRBV27
d_call: TRBD2
j_call: TRBJ2-1
clone_size: once
cdr3_aa: CASSPRTSGAYNEQFF
cdr3_nt: TGTGCCAGCAGTCCACGGACTAGCGGAGCCTACAATGAGCAGTTCTTC

v_call: TRBV5-5
d_call: NA
j_call: TRBJ2-1
clone_size: NA
cdr3_aa: CASSLRGSNEQFF
cdr3_nt: TGTGCCAGCAGCCTCAGGGGCAGTAATGAGCAGTTCTTC

v_call: TRBV9
d_call: TRBD2
j_call: TRBJ2-2
clone_size: NA
cdr3_aa: CASSVRGRALSTGELFF
cdr3_nt: TGTGCCAGCAGCGTACGTGGGAGGGCCCTTTCCACCGGGGAGCTGTTTTTT

v_call: TRBV19
d_call: NA
j_call: TRBJ2-3
clone_size: NA
cdr3_aa: CASSSGVGTDTQYF
cdr3_nt: TGTGCCAGTAGTTCCGGGGTGGGAACAGATACGCAGTATTTT

v_call: TRBV7-9
d_call: NA
j_call: TRBJ2-7
clone_size: NA
cdr3_aa: CASSRSDGIYEQYF
cdr3_nt: TGTGCCAGCAGCCGGAGCGACGGCATCTACGAGCAGTACTTC

v_call: TRBV28
d_call: NA
j_call: TRBJ2-7
clone_size: few
cdr3_aa: CASRRGISHEQYF
cdr3_nt: TGTGCCAGCAGGCGCGGGATTTCCCACGAGCAGTACTTC

v_call: TRBV30
d_call: TRBD1
j_call: TRBJ1-1
clone_size: few
cdr3_aa: CAWSGGGTGEPAFF
cdr3_nt: TGTGCCTGGAGTGGGGGTGGGACAGGGGAACCGGCTTTCTTT

v_call: TRBV9
d_call: NA
j_call: TRBJ1-4
clone_size: NA
cdr3_aa: CASSVGGLRGEKLFF
cdr3_nt: TGTGCCAGCAGCGTAGGCGGGCTCCGAGGGGAAAAACTGTTTTTT

v_call: TRBV11-2
d_call: NA
j_call: TRBJ1-1
clone_size: NA
cdr3_aa: CASSLGVTEAFF
cdr3_nt: TGTGCCAGCAGCTTAGGAGTCACTGAAGCTTTCTTT

v_call: TRBV5-1
d_call: TRBD1
j_call: TRBJ2-3
clone_size: NA
cdr3_aa: CASSLDRGPTDTQYF
cdr3_nt: TGCGCCAGCAGCCTGGACAGGGGGCCTACAGATACGCAGTATTTT

v_call: TRBV28
d_call: NA
j_call: TRBJ1-5
clone_size: NA
cdr3_aa: CASSPAPSQPQHF
cdr3_nt: TGTGCCAGCAGTCCCGCCCCCAGTCAGCCCCAGCATTTT

v_call: TRBV28
d_call: NA
j_call: TRBJ2-6
clone_size: NA
cdr3_aa: CASSSRAVPSGANVLTF
cdr3_nt: TGTGCCAGCAGTTCCCGAGCGGTCCCTTCTGGGGCCAACGTCCTGACTTTC

v_call: TRBV28
d_call: NA
j_call: TRBJ2-3
clone_size: NA
cdr3_aa: CASSFQGDSPDTQYF
cdr3_nt: TGTGCCAGCAGTTTCCAAGGTGATAGCCCAGATACGCAGTATTTT

v_call: TRBV9
d_call: TRBD2
j_call: TRBJ2-3
clone_size: once
cdr3_aa: CASSVAGSGRTDTQYF
cdr3_nt: TGTGCCAGCAGCGTAGCCGGGAGCGGGAGGACAGATACGCAGTATTTT

v_call: TRBV30
d_call: NA
j_call: TRBJ1-4
clone_size: NA
cdr3_aa: CAASLATNEKLFF
cdr3_nt: TGTGCCGCTTCATTAGCAACTAATGAAAAACTGTTTTTT

v_call: TRBV5-1
d_call: TRBD2
j_call: TRBJ2-3
clone_size: NA
cdr3_aa: CASSLIAGELDTQYF
cdr3_nt: TGCGCCAGCAGCTTGATAGCGGGAGAGCTGGATACGCAGTATTTT

v_call: TRBV19
d_call: TRBD1
j_call: TRBJ2-7
clone_size: NA
cdr3_aa: CASSLDRGYEQYF
cdr3_nt: TGTGCCAGTAGTCTGGACAGGGGTTACGAGCAGTACTTC

v_call: TRBV21-1
d_call: NA
j_call: TRBJ1-6
clone_size: NA
cdr3_aa: CASSKARAQMNSPLHF
cdr3_nt: TGTGCCAGCAGCAAAGCGAGGGCTCAGATGAATTCACCCCTCCACTTT

v_call: TRBV5-1
d_call: TRBD1
j_call: TRBJ2-7
clone_size: NA
cdr3_aa: CASARGQGTDEQYF
cdr3_nt: TGCGCCAGCGCTCGGGGACAGGGGACCGACGAGCAGTACTTC

v_call: TRBV2
d_call: TRBD2
j_call: TRBJ2-1
clone_size: NA
cdr3_aa: CASSSSGRGDNEQFF
cdr3_nt: TGTGCCAGCTCCTCTAGCGGGAGGGGGGATAATGAGCAGTTCTTC

v_call: TRBV5-1
d_call: TRBD1
j_call: TRBJ1-5
clone_size: NA
cdr3_aa: CASSLSGTGLNQPQHF
cdr3_nt: TGTGCCAGCAGCTTGAGTGGGACAGGGTTGAATCAGCCCCAGCATTTT